These 17 T cell receptor beta chains came from one sample sequenced in a study of siplizumab effects on memory and regulatory T cells. The protocol was immunoSEQ multiplex PCR, while the TCRdb copy is restricted to in-frame clones and leaves out a portion. The profile shows about 100,000 clones, approximately 94% of them singletons. The sample taken for sequencing was non-Treg CD4+ T cells sorted from blood. Receptor source: a human donor in good health.

This chain links TRBV5-1 with TRBJ2-7; the D gene is possibly TRBD1 (6 bases). CDR1 SGHRS and CDR2 YFSETQ come from the germline V gene. CDR3 length: 15 amino acids. Trimming took off 0 bases at V and 3 bases at J, with 13 bases between the two ends. CDR3 nucleotides: TGCGCCAGCAGCTTGGCGCAGGGGCGGGTCTACGAGCAGTACTTC. This gives the protein CASSLAQGRVYEQYF. The variable domain in full, with the rest retrieved from reference TRBV5-1 and TRBJ2-7, is KAGVTQTPRYLIKTRGQQVTLSCSPISGHRSVSWYQQTPGQGLQFLFEYFSETQRNKGNFPGRFSGRQFSNSRSEMNVSTLELGDSALYLCASSLAQGRVYEQYFGPGTRLTVT.

This clone has a single count. The chain has TRBV7-2 and TRBJ2-7; TRBD2 matches at 8 bases. V shed 1 base and J 0 bases; nucleotides not matched to a gene: 2. CDR3 length: 15 amino acids. Germline V gene sequence: CDR1 SGHTA, CDR2 FQGNSA. The CDR3 DNA sequence: TGTGCCAGCAGCTTAGAGAGCGGGGGCTCCTACGAGCAGTACTTC. It translates to CASSLESGGSYEQYF.

The chain employs TRBV7-9 and TRBJ2-7; D is perhaps TRBD1 (5 bases). Trimming left V 1 base short and J 4 bases short, with 17 bases between. The CDR3 is 16 residues long. Per the germline V gene, CDR1 is SEHNR and CDR2 is FQNEAQ (reference sequence). This chain's CDR3 is CASSLEAVGQGYEQYF. CDR3 nucleotides: TGTGCCAGCAGCTTAGAGGCGGTCGGCCAGGGATACGAGCAGTACTTC.

The chain joins TRBV19 to TRBJ2-7, with 8 bases lining up with TRBD1. The V and J ends lost 5 bases and 0 bases, in that order; junction bases with no gene match: 6. This CDR3 is 15 amino acids long. Per the germline V gene, CDR1 is LNHDA and CDR2 is SQIVND (reference sequence). In DNA form, the CDR3 reads TGTGCCAGTAGTCTGGACAGGGCTGTCTCCTACGAGCAGTACTTC. Its protein product is CASSLDRAVSYEQYF.

The table lists this clone with a few counts. The V and J genes are TRBV4-1 and TRBJ2-5; weak D call: TRBD2 (5 bases). V was pared by 0 bases and J by 10 bases, with 15 bases between. This CDR3 spans 14 amino acids. Germline assignment: CDR1 MGHRA and CDR2 YSYEKL. DNA for the CDR3: TGCGCCAGCAGCCAAGATCGGGGTGGATGGCTCCAGTACTTC. Its translation is CASSQDRGGWLQYF.

The genes are TRBV2 and TRBJ2-1; D unclear. Germline V gene data show CDR1 as SNHLY and CDR2 as FYNNEI. This CDR3 contains 13 residues. V shed 6 bases and J shed 10 bases, with 16 bases lying between them. In DNA, the CDR3 is TGTGCCAGCAGCCCCACCCCTAGAGACGAGCAGTTCTTC. Its translation: CASSPTPRDEQFF. The full variable domain, in which reference TRBV2 and TRBJ2-1 provide the parts outside the CDR3, is EPEVTQTPSHQVTQMGQEVILRCVPISNHLYFYWYRQILGQKVEFLVSFYNNEISEKSEIFDDQFSVERPDGSNFTLKIRSTKLEDSAMYFCASSPTPRDEQFFGPGTRLTVL.

This clone was seen once. The chain recombines TRBV10-3 with TRBJ2-7; possible D gene TRBD2, 5 bases. The CDR3 runs 13 residues. V was cut by 2 bases and J by 6 bases, with 11 bases left in between. Germline V gene data show CDR1 as ENHRY and CDR2 as SYGVKD. The CDR3 spells CAISEEGDSEQYF. The CDR3 DNA is TGTGCCATCAGTGAGGAGGGCGATAGCGAGCAGTACTTC.

The chain employs TRBV6-6 and TRBJ2-7; either TRBD1 or TRBD2 may fit D (7 bases each). The CDR3 runs to 15 residues. V was shortened by 0 bases and J by 1 base, with 10 bases between the two germline ends. Germline V gene data show CDR1 as MNHNY and CDR2 as SVGAGI (reference sequence). This chain's CDR3 is CASSYSQGGSYEQYF. Here the CDR3 DNA reads TGTGCCAGCAGTTACTCCCAGGGGGGGTCCTACGAGCAGTACTTC.

This clone has only a few counts. The chain employs TRBV27 and TRBJ2-1; 7 bases match TRBD1. V was clipped by 5 bases and J by 9 bases; unmatched bases: 13. The germline V gene encodes CDR1 MNHEY and CDR2 SMNVEV (reference sequence). The CDR3 has 15 amino acids. Written as DNA, the CDR3 is TGTGCCAGCAGTCGCTTTATAGACAGGGATGGTGAGCAGTTCTTC. As protein: CASSRFIDRDGEQFF.

The genes are TRBV4-2 and TRBJ1-4, with D tentatively TRBD1 (5 bases). The ends were cut back, 0 bases at V and 7 bases at J, with 18 bases in the middle. The CDR3 is 17 amino acids. The V gene's germline CDR1 is LGHNA and CDR2 YNFKEQ. CDR3 region: CASSQEGGAGRGEKLFF. CDR3 bases: TGTGCCAGCAGCCAAGAAGGTGGGGCAGGTAGAGGTGAAAAACTGTTTTTT.

Remarks on this clone: A read error may produce the germline difference seen at one junction end. The same CDR3 can be traced to other DNA sequences in this sample. The rearrangement links TRBV15 to TRBJ2-2; 11 bases fit TRBD2. Germline V gene data show CDR1 as LNHNV and CDR2 as YYDKDF (reference sequence). The length of the CDR3 is 16 residues. CDR3 region: CATSRTSGMNTGELFF. CDR3 in DNA: TGTGCCACCAGCAGGACTAGCGGGATGAACACCGGGGAGCTGTTTTTC.

The J gene is TRBJ2-7, the V gene TRBV6-6, with D perhaps given as TRBD1 or TRBD2 (7 bases each). Germline V gene sequence: CDR1 MNHNY, CDR2 SVGAGI (reference sequence). This CDR3 comprises 15 residues. Trimming shortened V by 6 bases and J by 5 bases, and 20 bases separated the two germline ends. The CDR3 loop reads CASSYNEGAGDEQYF. Written as DNA, the CDR3 is TGTGCCAGCAGCTACAACGAGGGGGCGGGAGACGAGCAGTACTTC.

The chain recombines TRBV2 with TRBJ1-1; no clear D gene. Germline lookup yields CDR1 SNHLY and CDR2 FYNNEI. The CDR3 covers 17 residues. The ends were cut back, 0 bases at V and 5 bases at J, with 19 bases in the middle. This CDR3 is CASSEAPGSIGLTEAFF. The DNA for the CDR3 is TGTGCCAGCAGTGAAGCCCCCGGTAGTATTGGGTTGACTGAAGCTTTCTTT.

The genes are TRBV11-3 and TRBJ2-3; D unresolved. This CDR3 has 15 amino acids. Trimming took off 5 bases at V and 0 bases at J, with 12 bases between the two ends. Germline V gene lookup returns CDR1 SGHNT and CDR2 YENEEA. The CDR3 protein is CASSLGQASTDTQYF. The CDR3 bases are TGTGCCAGCAGCCTGGGCCAGGCAAGCACAGATACGCAGTATTTT.

V is TRBV25-1 and J is TRBJ2-3; D is tentatively TRBD1 or TRBD2 (7 bases each). CDR1 is MGHDK and CDR2 is SYGVNS in the germline V gene. This CDR3 is 17 amino acids long. V lost 5 bases to trimming and J lost 3 bases, with 21 bases between them. The CDR3 loop reads CASSPYGAGGGTDTQYF. As DNA, the CDR3 is TGTGCCAGCAGTCCCTATGGGGCAGGGGGGGGGACAGATACGCAGTATTTT.

This CDR3 reads CASSPVDRPNEKLFF. CDR3 nucleotides: TGTGCCAGCAGCCCCGTAGACCGCCCTAATGAAAAACTGTTTTTT. This chain uses TRBV16 with TRBJ1-4; D uncertain. The V end was cut by 4 bases, the J end by 3 bases, with 12 bases between. This CDR3 has 15 residues. Germline V lookup: CDR1 KGHSY, CDR2 FQNENV.

The chain joins TRBV30 to TRBJ2-7; 8 nucleotides agree with TRBD2. CDR1 is GTSNPN, CDR2 SVGIG, per germline (reference sequence). Trimming removed 2 bases from V and 5 bases from J; junction bases left unmatched: 5. The CDR3 loop spans 13 amino acids. The CDR3 sequence is CAWSRTSRDEQYF. CDR3 DNA sequence: TGTGCCTGGAGTCGGACTAGCAGGGACGAGCAGTACTTC.